The clone carrying this T cell receptor (beta chain) was seen repeatedly, ten times or more. The sample is drawn from a study of T-cell reconstitution after alpha-beta-depleted transplantation in children. Germline trimming cut 0 bases from V and 5 bases from J; bases unmatched to any gene: 4. The germline V gene has CDR1 SGHRS and CDR2 YFSETQ. This CDR3 contains 14 residues. Unique molecular identifiers were incorporated when the TCRbeta library was constructed. TCRdb itself ran the PCR reads through MiXCR, one entry per CDR3 protein. The sample gives about 270,000 distinct CDR3 sequences, more than 8% of which show up once; 10% is in the top ten.

The receptor was isolated from a human donor who donated a stem cell graft to a child with SCID. The chain recombines TRBV5-1 with TRBJ2-5, with 7 bases lining up with TRBD1. The material sequenced was PBMCs from the stem cell graft donor, taken from the stem cell graft. This CDR3 reads CASSLGQGLETQYF. The CDR3 region has the DNA TGCGCCAGCAGCTTGGGACAGGGATTGGAGACCCAGTACTTC.